The clone carrying this T cell receptor (beta chain) showed up just a few times. The antigen remains undetermined. The junction departs from germline at one end; a sequencing error may be responsible. The data belong to a study of T cells in Graves' hyperthyroidism and ophthalmopathy. Study-wide findings and caveats: Ophthalmopathy and stable hyperthyroidism were told apart by a 13 V-J model. Most thyroid-expanded clonotypes above 0.001 were also found in blood.

Amplification of TCR beta CDR3 regions used RNA as the template. Initially, a first-round RT-PCR of the TCR CDR3 employed the HTBI primer set. TCRdb reanalysed the multiplex PCR reads using MiXCR and keeps one entry per CDR3 protein. The profile shows under 450,000 distinct CDR3 sequences, roughly 14% of them singletons. Subjects aged 18 to 65 presented with newly diagnosed hyperthyroidism of less than 2 months' duration. The study excluded patients with uncontrolled infection, other autoimmune disease, pregnancy or lactation. This CDR3 contains 15 residues. Germline loops: CDR1 SSHAT, CDR2 FNYEAQ (reference sequence).

The source is a man aged 25-40 years with Graves' hyperthyroidism that later progressed to Graves' ophthalmopathy. The chain is built from TRBV7-7 and TRBJ1-3; D is possibly TRBD1 (6 bases). What was sequenced was blood. In nucleotides, the CDR3 is TGTGCTAGCAGCGCTGGGCCAGGGGCTGGAAACACCATATATTTT. The encoded protein is CASSAGPGAGNTIYF. Full variable domain (remainder filled in from reference TRBV7-7 and TRBJ1-3): GAGVSQSPRYKVTKRGQDVTLRCDPISSHATLYWYQQALGQGPEFLTYFNYEAQPDKSGLPSDRFSAERPEGSISTLTIQRTEQRDSAMYRCASSAGPGAGNTIYFGEGSWLTVV.